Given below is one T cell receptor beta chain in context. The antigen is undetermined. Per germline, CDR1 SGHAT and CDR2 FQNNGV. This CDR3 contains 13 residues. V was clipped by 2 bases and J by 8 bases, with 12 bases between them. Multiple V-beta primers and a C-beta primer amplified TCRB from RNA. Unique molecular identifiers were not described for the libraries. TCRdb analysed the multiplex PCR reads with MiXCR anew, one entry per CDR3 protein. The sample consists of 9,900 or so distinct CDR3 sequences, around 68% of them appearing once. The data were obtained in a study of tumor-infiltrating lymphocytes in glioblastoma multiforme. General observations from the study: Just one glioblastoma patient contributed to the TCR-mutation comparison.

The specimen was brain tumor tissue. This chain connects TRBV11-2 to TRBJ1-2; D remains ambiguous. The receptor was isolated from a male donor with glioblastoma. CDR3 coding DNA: TGTGCCAGCAGCTTAAGGCGGGGTATCGGCTACACCTTC. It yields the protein CASSLRRGIGYTF.